The 20 T cell receptor beta chains given below trace back to one sample, sequenced in a study of Graves' ophthalmopathy and Graves' hyperthyroidism. Amplification from RNA transcripts yielded the TCR beta CDR3 regions. First-round RT-PCR with HTBI primers preceded a second-round multiplex PCR. TCRdb independently ran MiXCR on the multiplex PCR reads; one entry per CDR3 protein. The data contain 580,000 or so distinct CDR3 sequences, 35% to 45% of them singletons. The sequenced sample consisted of peripheral blood or thyroid tissue (not recorded which). These receptors originate from an adult man with Graves' hyperthyroidism.

This clonotype was observed at least ten times. The gene calls are TRBV7-9 and TRBJ1-1, with TRBD1 as a possible D gene (6 bases). In germline, CDR1 is SEHNR, CDR2 FQNEAQ (reference sequence). The CDR3 is 14 residues long. V lost 8 bases, J lost 2 bases, and 15 bases lay in between. CDR3 loop: CASSGTPGNTEAFF. The DNA of the CDR3 is TGTGCCAGCTCCGGGACACCAGGAAACACTGAAGCTTTCTTT.

This clonotype was picked up many times. V gene TRBV6-6 combines with J gene TRBJ2-7, with 9 positions matching TRBD1. The J segment lost 3 bases and the V segment lost 4 bases, leaving 7 bases of the junction unmatched. Germline loops: CDR1 MNHNY, CDR2 SVGAGI (reference sequence). This CDR3 has 15 residues. This CDR3 is CASSWGTGSIYEQYF. The CDR3 region has the DNA TGTGCCAGCAGTTGGGGGACAGGGTCCATCTACGAGCAGTACTTC.

In this sample, this clonotype turned up many times. J is TRBJ2-5 and V is TRBV4-1; D may be TRBD2 (5 bases). The germline V and J ends were trimmed by 0 bases and 2 bases, with 13 bases remaining between them. The CDR3 consists of 16 residues. Looked up from germline, CDR1 is MGHRA and CDR2 is YSYEKL. The CDR3 is CASSQEMRATQETQYF. The CDR3 coding sequence is TGCGCCAGCAGCCAAGAAATGCGGGCTACACAAGAGACCCAGTACTTC.

This clonotype was counted ten times or more. V is TRBV5-1 and J is TRBJ2-5, with D possibly matching TRBD1 (7 bases). CDR3 length equals 15 residues. Germline V gene sequence: CDR1 SGHRS, CDR2 YFSETQ. Deletions cut 0 bases from V and 3 bases from J, with 12 bases between. This CDR3 reads CASSLGQGGEETQYF. Here the CDR3 DNA reads TGCGCCAGCAGCTTGGGACAGGGAGGTGAAGAGACCCAGTACTTC.

About this clonotype: Sequence at one end of the junction differs from germline and may be a read error. The J gene is TRBJ2-5, the V gene TRBV2, with 11 bases aligning to TRBD1. This CDR3 spans 15 amino acids. CDR1 is SNHLY and CDR2 is FYNNEI in the germline V gene. The CDR3: CATSEWTGGGETQYF. The CDR3 DNA reads TGTGCCACCAGTGAGTGGACAGGGGGCGGTGAGACCCAGTACTTC.

Regarding this clonotype: Germline is not matched at one junction end, which may reflect a read error. The chain combines TRBV20-1 with TRBJ1-2, with 8 bases identical to TRBD1. This CDR3 has 15 residues. Germline V CDR1 and CDR2: DFQATT, SNEGSKA (reference sequence). CDR3 bases: TGCAGTGCTGGAGAAGCGGACAGGGAATCGTATGGTTACACCTTC. Translating gives CSAGEADRESYGYTF.

The rearrangement links TRBV7-2 to TRBJ2-2; 8 positions agree with TRBD1. The germline gives CDR1 SGHTA, CDR2 FQGNSA. There are 18 residues in the CDR3. V was clipped by 3 bases and J by 1 base; unmatched bases: 10. CDR3 sequence: CASSFPPRQGWNTGELFF. The CDR3 DNA sequence: TGTGCCAGCAGCTTCCCTCCGCGACAGGGGTGGAACACCGGGGAGCTGTTTTTT.

Here the CDR3 reads CALGTETYTF. The CDR3 region has the DNA TGTGCTCTCGGGACAGAGACCTACACCTTC. V is TRBV2 and J is TRBJ1-2; TRBD1 agrees at 7 bases. In germline, CDR1 is SNHLY, CDR2 FYNNEI. The CDR3 has 10 residues.

Ten or more counts support this clonotype. An end of the junction differs from the germline gene, which may be a read error. This sequence joins TRBV7-9 and TRBJ2-5; no firm D call. The CDR3 sequence is 10 residues long. Looked up from germline, CDR1 is SEHNR and CDR2 is FQNEAQ (reference sequence). This CDR3 reads CASSLETQYF. The DNA for the CDR3 is TGTGCCAGCAGTTTAGAGACCCAGTACTTC.

This clonotype was seen ten or more times. The chain carries TRBV7-9 and TRBJ1-3; D might be TRBD1 (6 bases). The V and J ends lost 2 bases and 2 bases respectively, with 10 bases between them. The CDR3 totals 15 residues. Germline V lookup: CDR1 SEHNR, CDR2 FQNEAQ (reference sequence). Written as DNA, the CDR3 is TGTGCCAGCAGCTTACCCGGGGGGCCTGGAAACACCATATATTTT. Residues: CASSLPGGPGNTIYF.

The V gene is TRBV2, the J gene TRBJ1-1; no clear D. V gave up 11 bases and J gave up 1 base, with 11 bases separating them. Germline V gene data show CDR1 as SNHLY and CDR2 as FYNNEI. The CDR3 length is 12 residues. CDR3 loop: CARGQGNTEAFF. CDR3 nucleotides: TGTGCCCGCGGGCAAGGGAACACTGAAGCTTTCTTT. Full variable domain (missing parts from reference TRBV2 and TRBJ1-1): EPEVTQTPSHQVTQMGQEVILRCVPISNHLYFYWYRQILGQKVEFLVSFYNNEISEKSEIFDDQFSVERPDGSNFTLKIRSTKLEDSAMYFCARGQGNTEAFFGQGTRLTVV.

This clonotype was detected only a few times. This chain connects TRBV29-1 to TRBJ2-1; D tentatively reads TRBD1 or TRBD2 (5 bases each). CDR1 is SQVTM and CDR2 is ANQGSEA in the germline V gene. V lost 3 bases and J lost 10, with 16 bases in between. The CDR3 contains 13 residues. This CDR3 is CSVEGEWGWEQFF. CDR3 sequence (DNA): TGCAGCGTTGAGGGGGAGTGGGGGTGGGAGCAGTTCTTC.

V and J are TRBV19 and TRBJ1-1; 8 nucleotides line up with TRBD1. CDR1 and CDR2 (germline): LNHDA, SQIVND (reference sequence). The CDR3 sequence is 14 residues long. The trim removed 6 bases at V and 0 bases at J, leaving 3 bases unmatched. CDR3 loop: CASRADRVNTEAFF. The CDR3 nucleotides read TGTGCCAGTAGAGCGGACAGGGTGAACACTGAAGCTTTCTTT. Filled out from reference TRBV19 and TRBJ1-1, the complete variable domain reads DGGITQSPKYLFRKEGQNVTLSCEQNLNHDAMYWYRQDPGQGLRLIYYSQIVNDFQKGDIAEGYSVSREKKESFPLTVTSAQKNPTAFYLCASRADRVNTEAFFGQGTRLTVV.

V is TRBV7-9 and J is TRBJ2-7, with 10 bases aligning to TRBD1. V shed 4 bases, J shed 3 bases, and the junction held 9 bases outside the gene matches. CDR3 length: 16 amino acids. CDR1 and CDR2 from the germline V gene are SEHNR and FQNEAQ (reference sequence). CDR3 nucleotide sequence: TGTGCCAGCAGCTCAACGACAGGGGGCGCGTTCTACGAGCAGTACTTC. Protein: CASSSTTGGAFYEQYF.

This clonotype has a count of ten or more. The V gene is TRBV29-1, the J gene TRBJ2-7; D is perhaps TRBD1 (6 bases). The length of the CDR3 is 13 residues. V lost 4 bases to trimming and J lost 0 bases, with 10 bases between them. CDR1 and CDR2 (germline): SQVTM, ANQGSEA. The CDR3 nucleotides are TGCAGCGTTGTTGGGGGCATCTCCTACGAGCAGTACTTC. Protein: CSVVGGISYEQYF.

This clonotype was seen at least ten times. A junction end diverges from the germline sequence, so it may reflect a read error. The CDR3 sequence: CASSPLGQGSYEQYF. CDR3 coding DNA: TGCGCCAGCAGCCCCTTGGGACAGGGGTCCTACGAGCAGTACTTC. The rearrangement uses TRBV7-9 and TRBJ2-7; the match to TRBD1 covers 10 bases. The CDR3 has 15 residues. The germline V gene encodes CDR1 SEHNR and CDR2 FQNEAQ (reference sequence).

This clonotype showed up many times. This chain links TRBV7-9 with TRBJ1-1; 9 nucleotides match TRBD1. The germline V gene encodes CDR1 SEHNR and CDR2 FQNEAQ (reference sequence). The CDR3 runs 15 residues. The J segment lost 6 bases and the V segment lost 5 bases, leaving 10 bases of the junction unmatched. Here the CDR3 DNA reads TGTGCCAGCAGCGAAGACAGGGGGAGAGCGGCTGAAGCTTTCTTT. Translated: CASSEDRGRAAEAFF.

This clonotype was seen at least ten times. The V call is TRBV5-1, the J call TRBJ1-2; D uncertain. The germline V and J ends were trimmed by 2 bases and 2 bases, with 7 bases remaining between them. Germline CDR1 reads SGHRS; CDR2 reads YFSETQ. CDR3 length: 13 amino acids. The CDR3 is CASSFQENYGYTF. CDR3 bases: TGCGCCAGCAGCTTTCAGGAAAACTATGGCTACACCTTC.

This clonotype appeared once. The chain carries TRBV2 and TRBJ1-2, with D perhaps matching TRBD1 (6 bases). The CDR3 spans 14 residues. CDR1 is SNHLY and CDR2 is FYNNEI in the germline V gene. V lost 8 bases and J 8 bases, leaving 21 bases between the germline ends. CDR3 in amino acids: CASGGGGGLKGYTF. DNA for the CDR3: TGTGCCAGCGGAGGGGGTGGGGGGCTGAAGGGCTACACCTTC.

This clonotype was seen at least ten times. The chain links TRBV12-3 or TRBV12-4 to TRBJ1-5; D unresolved. The CDR3 extends over 13 amino acids. V lost 1 base and J 5 bases, leaving 6 bases between the germline ends. CDR3: CASSLGLYQPQHF. The DNA of the CDR3 is TGTGCCAGCAGTTTAGGACTATATCAGCCCCAGCATTTT.